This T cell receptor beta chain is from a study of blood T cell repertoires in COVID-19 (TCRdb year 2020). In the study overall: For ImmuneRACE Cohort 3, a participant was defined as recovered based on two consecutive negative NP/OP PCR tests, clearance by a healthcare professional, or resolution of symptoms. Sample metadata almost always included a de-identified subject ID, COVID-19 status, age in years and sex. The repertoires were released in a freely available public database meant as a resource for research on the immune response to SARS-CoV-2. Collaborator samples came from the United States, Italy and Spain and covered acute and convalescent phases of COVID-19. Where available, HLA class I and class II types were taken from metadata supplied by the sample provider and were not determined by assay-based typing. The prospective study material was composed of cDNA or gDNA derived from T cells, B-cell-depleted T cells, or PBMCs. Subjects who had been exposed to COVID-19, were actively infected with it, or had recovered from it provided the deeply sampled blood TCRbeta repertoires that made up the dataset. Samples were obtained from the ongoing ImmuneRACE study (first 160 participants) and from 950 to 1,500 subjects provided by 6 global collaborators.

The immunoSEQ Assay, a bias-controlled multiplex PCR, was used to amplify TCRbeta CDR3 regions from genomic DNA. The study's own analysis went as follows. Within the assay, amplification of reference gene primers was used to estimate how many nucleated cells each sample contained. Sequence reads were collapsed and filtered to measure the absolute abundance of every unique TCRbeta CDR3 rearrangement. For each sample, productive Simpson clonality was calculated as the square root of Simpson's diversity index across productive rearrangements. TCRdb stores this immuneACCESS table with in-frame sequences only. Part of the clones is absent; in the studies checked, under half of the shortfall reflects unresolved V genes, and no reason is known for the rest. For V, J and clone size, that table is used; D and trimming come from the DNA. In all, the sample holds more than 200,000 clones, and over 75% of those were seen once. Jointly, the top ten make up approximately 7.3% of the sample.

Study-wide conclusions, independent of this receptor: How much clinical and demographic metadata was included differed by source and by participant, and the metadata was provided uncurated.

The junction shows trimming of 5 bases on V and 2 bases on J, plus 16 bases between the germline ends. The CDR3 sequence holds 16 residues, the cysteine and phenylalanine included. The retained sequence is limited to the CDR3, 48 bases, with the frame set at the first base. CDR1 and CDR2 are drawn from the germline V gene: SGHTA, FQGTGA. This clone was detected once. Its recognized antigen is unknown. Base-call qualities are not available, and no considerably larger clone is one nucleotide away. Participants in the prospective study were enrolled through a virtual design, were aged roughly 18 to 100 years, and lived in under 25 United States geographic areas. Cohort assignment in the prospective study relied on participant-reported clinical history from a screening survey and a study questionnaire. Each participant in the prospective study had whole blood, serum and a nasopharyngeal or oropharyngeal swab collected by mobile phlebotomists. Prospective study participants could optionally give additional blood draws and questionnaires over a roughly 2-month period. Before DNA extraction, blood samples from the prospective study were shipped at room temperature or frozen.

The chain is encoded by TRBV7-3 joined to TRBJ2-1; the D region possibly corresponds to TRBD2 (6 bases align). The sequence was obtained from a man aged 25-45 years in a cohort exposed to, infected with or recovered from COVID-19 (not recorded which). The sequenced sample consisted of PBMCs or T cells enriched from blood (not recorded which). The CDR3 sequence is CASSPRDSDPYNEQFF. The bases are TGTGCCAGCAGCCCGAGGGACTCAGACCCCTACAATGAGCAGTTCTTC.